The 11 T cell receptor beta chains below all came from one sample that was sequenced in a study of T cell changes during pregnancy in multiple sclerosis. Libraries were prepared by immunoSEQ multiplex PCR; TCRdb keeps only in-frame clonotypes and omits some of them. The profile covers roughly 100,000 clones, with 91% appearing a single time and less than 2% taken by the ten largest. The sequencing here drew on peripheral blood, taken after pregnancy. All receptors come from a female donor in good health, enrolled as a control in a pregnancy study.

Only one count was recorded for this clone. The CDR3 loop is CASSPTGRYYGYTF. The CDR3 DNA is TGTGCCAGCAGTCCGACAGGGAGATACTATGGCTACACCTTC. V usage is TRBV27 and J usage is TRBJ1-2; 7 bases match TRBD1. There are 14 residues in the CDR3. V was pared by 5 bases and J by 3 bases, with 6 bases of the junction left unmatched. Germline V gene lookup returns CDR1 MNHEY and CDR2 SMNVEV (reference sequence).

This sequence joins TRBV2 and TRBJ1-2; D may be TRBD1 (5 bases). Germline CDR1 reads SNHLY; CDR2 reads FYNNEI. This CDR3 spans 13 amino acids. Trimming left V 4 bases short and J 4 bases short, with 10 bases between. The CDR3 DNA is TGTGCCAGCAGTGCAGGGATCGGCTATGGCTACACCTTC. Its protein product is CASSAGIGYGYTF.

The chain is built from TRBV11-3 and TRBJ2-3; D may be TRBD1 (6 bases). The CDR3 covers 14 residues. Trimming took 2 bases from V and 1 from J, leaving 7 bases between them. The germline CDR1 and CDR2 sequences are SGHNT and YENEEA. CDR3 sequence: CASSLTGRTDTQYF. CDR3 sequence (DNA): TGTGCCAGCAGCTTAACAGGGCGCACAGATACGCAGTATTTT.

The CDR3 sequence is CASRPGQGVQYF. The CDR3, as DNA: TGTGCCAGCCGACCGGGACAGGGAGTACAGTACTTC. The V and J genes are TRBV2 and TRBJ2-7, with TRBD1 identical over 9 bases. The V gene's germline CDR1 is SNHLY and CDR2 FYNNEI. This CDR3 is built from 12 residues. The J segment lost 10 bases and the V segment lost 8 bases, leaving 9 bases of the junction unmatched.

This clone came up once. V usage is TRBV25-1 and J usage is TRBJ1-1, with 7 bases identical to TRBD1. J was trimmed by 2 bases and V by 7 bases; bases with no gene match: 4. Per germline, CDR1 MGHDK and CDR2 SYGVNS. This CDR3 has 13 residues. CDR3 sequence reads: CASTYRGNTEAFF. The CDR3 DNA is TGTGCCAGCACTTACAGGGGTAACACTGAAGCTTTCTTT.

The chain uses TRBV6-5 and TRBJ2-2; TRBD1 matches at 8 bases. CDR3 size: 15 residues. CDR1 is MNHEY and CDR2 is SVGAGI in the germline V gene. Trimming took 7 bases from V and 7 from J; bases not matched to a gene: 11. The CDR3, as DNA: TGTGCCAGCACCTTAGGACAGGGTAAAGTCGGGGAGCTGTTTTTT. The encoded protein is CASTLGQGKVGELFF.

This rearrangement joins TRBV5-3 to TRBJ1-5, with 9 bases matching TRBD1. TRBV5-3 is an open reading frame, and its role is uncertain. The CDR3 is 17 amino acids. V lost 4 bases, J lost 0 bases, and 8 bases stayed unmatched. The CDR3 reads CARSNSPQGASNQPQHF. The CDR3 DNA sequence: TGTGCCAGAAGCAACAGCCCACAGGGGGCTAGCAATCAGCCCCAGCATTTT.

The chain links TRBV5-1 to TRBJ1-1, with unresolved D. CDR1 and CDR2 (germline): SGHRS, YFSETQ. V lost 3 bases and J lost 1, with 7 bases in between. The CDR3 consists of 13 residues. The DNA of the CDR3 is TGCGCCAGCAGCTACGACAAGAACACTGAAGCTTTCTTT. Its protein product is CASSYDKNTEAFF.

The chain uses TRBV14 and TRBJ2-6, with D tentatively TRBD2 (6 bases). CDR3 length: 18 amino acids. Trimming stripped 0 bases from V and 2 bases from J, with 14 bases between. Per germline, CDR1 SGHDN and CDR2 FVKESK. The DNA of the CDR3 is TGTGCCAGCAGCCAAGATTGGTCGGGCGGGGCTGGGGCCAACGTCCTGACTTTC. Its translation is CASSQDWSGGAGANVLTF.

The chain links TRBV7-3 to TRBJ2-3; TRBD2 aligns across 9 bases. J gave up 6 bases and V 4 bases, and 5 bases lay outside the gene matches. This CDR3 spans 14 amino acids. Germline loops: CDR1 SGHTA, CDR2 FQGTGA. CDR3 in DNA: TGTGCCAGCAGCTCCGCGGGGGGGGCGGATACGCAGTATTTT. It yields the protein CASSSAGGADTQYF.

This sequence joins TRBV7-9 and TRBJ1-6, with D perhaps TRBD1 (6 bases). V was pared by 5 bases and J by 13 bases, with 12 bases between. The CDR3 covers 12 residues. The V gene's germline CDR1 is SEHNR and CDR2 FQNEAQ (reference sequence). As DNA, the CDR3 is TGTGCCAGCAGCCAACTGGGGGCTCCCCTCCACTTT. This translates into CASSQLGAPLHF.